This entry features one T cell receptor beta chain sequence. As processed by the authors: Amplifying reference gene primers gave estimates of nucleated cell counts. Here immunoSEQ multiplex PCR was the method, and the copy in TCRdb shows in-frame clones only, minus some. The V and J calls and clone size come from that table; D and trimming were worked out from the DNA. This table has fewer than 400,000 clones, about 90% appearing once. The CDR3 is 14 residues long. CDR1 and CDR2 (germline): LNHDA, SQIVND (reference sequence). J gave up 6 bases and V 4 bases, and 6 bases lay outside the gene matches. This entry is derived from a study of blood T cell repertoires in COVID-19.

The TCR sequence derives from a woman aged 30 to 39 who had recovered from COVID-19. What was sequenced was PBMCs or T cells enriched from blood (not recorded which). The V call is TRBV19, the J call TRBJ2-7; 10 nucleotides match TRBD1. The CDR3 sequence: CASSNTGTGVEQYF. The CDR3 region has the DNA TGTGCCAGTAGTAACACCGGGACAGGGGTCGAGCAGTACTTC. The variable domain in full, with the rest retrieved from reference TRBV19 and TRBJ2-7, is DGGITQSPKYLFRKEGQNVTLSCEQNLNHDAMYWYRQDPGQGLRLIYYSQIVNDFQKGDIAEGYSVSREKKESFPLTVTSAQKNPTAFYLCASSNTGTGVEQYFGPGTRLTVT.